This paragraph covers one T cell receptor beta chain sequence. Its antigen target is currently unknown. No base-level quality is on record; no much larger clone is a single base apart. The CDR3, from cysteine to phenylalanine, totals 15 residues. The CDR3 DNA has 45 bases and is translated from base 1. The germline V gene (reference sequence) supplies CDR1 PRHDT and CDR2 FYEKMQ. The germline V end is reduced by 5 bases and the J end by 5 bases; junction bases left unmatched: 8. This sample stems from a study of shared clonotypes between healthy human individuals (dated by TCRdb to about 2020). As for the study more broadly: The cohort comprised a couple of women and a few men aged 18 to 49 years. Per donor, three plates each were used for CD4 naive and CD4 memory, two for CD8 naive, and one for CD8 memory. The study deeply sequenced blood TCR repertoires of five healthy adults to estimate repertoire size and the extent of clonotype sharing between individuals. To increase sequencing depth and limit assay-specific biases, TCR repertoire library preparation and sequencing were carried out by different laboratories using diverse techniques. Each donor's leukapheresis produced roughly between roughly 0.94 and 9.5 billion PBMCs. Summary of the overall study and its limitations: Estimated clonotype richness was generally larger for naive than for memory subsets. About 5% of naive CD4, 3.5% of naive CD8, around 2.3% of memory CD4, and less than 0.45% of memory CD8 clonotypes were shared across several donors. Because the study included only a small number of donors, the genetic and exposure-history diversity represented was limited. Pairwise subsampling indicated that sequencing depth was expected to affect the degree of clonotype sharing among donors. Compared with non-shared clonotypes, clonotypes shared by all four sorted-subset donors had higher generation probabilities. Sampling was restricted to blood, and TCR repertoires in tissue are likely to differ from TCR repertoires in blood. Rarefaction of sorted-subset datasets indicated incomplete sequencing despite the large sequencing depth.

TCR CDR3 regions were amplified from genomic DNA by multiplex PCR using the deep immunoSEQ assay. Extracted genomic DNA from each cell subset was distributed evenly across all wells of several immunoSEQ 96-well plates, and each plate was treated as a replicate. For sorted subsets, each replicate PCR was loaded with 150 to 250 ng genomic DNA, equivalent to approximately 33,000 T cell genomes. The purified libraries were quantified using a Qubit 3.0 fluorometer, sized with a Bioanalyzer 2100, and then quantified again using the KAPA Library Quantification kit. Every immunoSEQ 96-well plate was sequenced on a separate single-read 150-cycle Illumina NextSeq 550 flow cell. Turning to the authors' computational methods: Because only junctional sequences without quality scores were contained in the immunoSEQ output, filtering matching that applied to full-length reads could not be performed. Sequences were annotated with PyIR, a Python wrapper for IgBLAST v1.9, using IMGT germline references to assign V/J genes and CDR3. Reads were removed for weak V/J assignments (E-value above 1e-6), missing CDR3, stop codons, out-of-frame junctions, or ambiguous translated residues. A V3J clonotype was defined by an identical inferred V gene, J gene, and CDR3 amino acid sequence. Percentage overlap between repertoires was computed as shared unique clonotypes divided by the size of the smaller repertoire. Three approaches were used to assess repertoire richness: RTK rarefaction, the Chao1 estimator, and Recon v2.1 estimates of unobserved clonotypes. Generation probabilities were computed with OLGA for all TCRbeta clonotypes obtained by the gDNA method from several donors. As stored in TCRdb, this immuneACCESS dataset retains in-frame rearrangements with V and J assigned. A fraction of the clones does not appear; measured against another copy, unresolved V genes explain less than half of the discrepancy, and the remainder lacks a known reason. The D gene and trimming were derived from the DNA, and the V and J assignments and clone size from that table. The sample data list about 1 million clones, and roughly 75% of these were observed just once. The ten top clones hold over 1.3% of the sample.

The donors were healthy, HIV-negative adults who had no recently reported acute infections or vaccinations. Every donor was a Caucasian adult residing in Nashville, Tennessee, USA. CD4+ T cells were enriched by magnetic negative selection, after which naive cells were positively selected on CD45RA and the negative fraction was taken as the memory subset. After blood collection by leukapheresis, PBMCs were isolated using Ficoll-Histopaque density gradient centrifugation and then cryopreserved in the vapor phase of liquid nitrogen. Analytical flow cytometry was used to check the purity and quantity of each magnetically sorted T cell population. Genomic DNA was isolated from each sorted fraction and quantified by UV absorbance on a Nanodrop 2000c.

The chain is encoded by TRBV13 joined to TRBJ2-5; 10 nucleotides in the junction match TRBD1. The sequence was collected from a man younger than 35 in good health. The sequenced material came from memory CD4+ T cells sorted from blood. The cell subset or site label here, explained by the study, means: CD45RA-negative fraction. CDR3 protein: CASSQGGQGVETQYF. The bases are TGTGCCAGCAGCCAAGGCGGACAGGGGGTGGAGACCCAGTACTTC.